This entry describes one T cell receptor beta chain. The antigen remains undetermined. The CDR3 is made up of 18 amino acids. CDR1 is SGHRS and CDR2 is YFSETQ in the germline V gene. TCRdb reprocessed the 5' RACE reads, keeping one entry per CDR3 protein, no DNA. This repertoire includes approximately 330,000 distinct CDR3 sequences. This specimen belongs to a study of monozygotic twins with inflammatory bowel disease. Whole-study results and caveats: The analysis yielded no support for one strong signal or clonotype associated with IBD. IBD-affected twins scored below their healthy co-twins in TCRbeta diversity (inverse Simpson).

The chain couples TRBV5-1 to TRBJ1-5; as DNA is missing, the TRBD1 call by TCRdb cannot be tested. Sequencing input: blood. The sequence was collected from a human donor with ulcerative colitis or Crohn's disease, or a healthy co-twin of an affected twin (not recorded which). CDR3 in amino acids: CASRLRTGPDPSNQPQHF.